A selection of T cell receptor beta chains follows, all from one sample in a study of T cells after yellow fever vaccination. TCRdb used MiXCR to reprocess the 5' RACE reads, holding one entry per CDR3 protein. Of approximately 34,000 distinct CDR3 sequences in the sample, under 12% were seen once. The sample consisted of PBMCs, either bulk or a sorted T-cell subset (CD4+, CD8+, memory, or dextramer-sorted; not recorded which), taken less than 16 days after the first yellow fever vaccination. Receptors were obtained from a man between 18 and 35 years old who received the YFV17D yellow fever vaccine. Both conserved end residues are part of each CDR3. The D gene is left open where the match is weak. Only some rows state a clone size, as once, few, many or a class for expanded clones.

v_call	clone_size	j_call	d_call	cdr3_aa	cdr3_nt
TRBV30	few	TRBJ1-5	TRBD1	CAWSVKRDSQPQHF	TGTGCCTGGAGTGTCAAAAGGGACAGTCAGCCCCAGCATTTT
TRBV7-2	many	TRBJ2-7	.	CASSLGGSGAYEQYF	TGTGCCAGCAGCTTAGGCGGGTCAGGGGCGTACGAGCAGTACTTC
TRBV7-3	many	TRBJ2-3	TRBD2	CASRRTSGGTDTQYF	TGTGCCAGCAGACGGACTAGCGGGGGGACAGATACGCAGTATTTT
TRBV28	.	TRBJ1-1	.	CASTSLLRMNTEAFF	TGTGCCAGCACCTCTTTGTTGCGGATGAACACTGAAGCTTTCTTT
TRBV5-1	many	TRBJ2-1	TRBD2	CASSPGGSSYNEQFF	TGCGCCAGCAGCCCCGGGGGGAGCTCCTACAATGAGCAGTTCTTC
TRBV7-2	.	TRBJ2-1	.	CASSSGQPYYNEQFF	TGTGCCAGCAGCTCCGGACAGCCCTACTACAATGAGCAGTTCTTC
TRBV19	few	TRBJ2-5	.	CASSIGQRGSLKETQYF	TGTGCCAGTAGTATAGGCCAGAGGGGGTCCCTAAAAGAGACCCAGTACTTC
TRBV2	many	TRBJ2-3	TRBD2	CASSGTGGSTDTQYF	TGTGCCAGCAGTGGAACGGGGGGTAGCACAGATACGCAGTATTTT
TRBV6-5	many	TRBJ1-2	.	CASSYSGSTSTNYGYTF	TGTGCCAGCAGTTACTCAGGCAGTACCTCAACTAACTATGGCTACACCTTC
TRBV18	many	TRBJ1-1	.	CASSPLGDYTEAFF	TGTGCCAGCTCACCACTCGGGGACTACACTGAAGCTTTCTTT
TRBV7-6	many	TRBJ2-5	TRBD1	CASSLQSGGQETQYF	TGTGCCAGCAGCTTACAATCAGGGGGCCAAGAGACCCAGTACTTC
TRBV12-3/TRBV12-4	many	TRBJ2-2	.	CASSFRPGELFF	TGTGCCAGCAGTTTCCGGCCCGGGGAGCTGTTTTTT
TRBV9	many	TRBJ1-2	.	CASSVEEGNGYTF	TGTGCCAGCAGCGTAGAGGAAGGGAATGGCTACACCTTC
TRBV6-5	many	TRBJ2-2	.	CASSYSSGNTGELFF	TGTGCCAGCAGTTACTCGTCTGGGAACACCGGGGAGCTGTTTTTT
TRBV6-5	many	TRBJ2-3	TRBD2	CASSYSIPTSGGLTDTQYF	TGTGCCAGCAGTTACTCGATCCCCACTAGCGGGGGCCTCACAGATACGCAGTATTTT
TRBV19	many	TRBJ1-5	TRBD1	CASIGQGVGAQHF	TGTGCCAGTATTGGGCAGGGGGTCGGGGCCCAGCATTTT
TRBV6-2/TRBV6-3	.	TRBJ2-1	TRBD1	CASSTSPDRGREFF	TGTGCCAGCAGTACAAGCCCGGACAGGGGGAGGGAGTTCTTC
TRBV6-2/TRBV6-3	few	TRBJ2-7	TRBD1	CASSWTGGYEQYF	TGTGCCAGCAGTTGGACAGGGGGCTACGAGCAGTACTTC
TRBV20-1	many	TRBJ1-2	.	CSARDRLGWENYGYTF	TGCAGTGCTAGAGATCGATTGGGATGGGAGAACTATGGCTACACCTTC
TRBV27	many	TRBJ1-5	.	CASSGTYRSNQPQHF	TGTGCCAGCAGTGGCACCTACAGGAGCAATCAGCCCCAGCATTTT
TRBV18	many	TRBJ1-1	.	CASSSRRTEAFF	TGTGCCAGCTCATCCCGTCGGACTGAAGCTTTCTTT
TRBV7-9	many	TRBJ1-1	.	CASSLTDKNTEAFF	TGTGCCAGCAGCTTAACAGACAAGAACACTGAAGCTTTCTTT
TRBV30	.	TRBJ2-5	TRBD1	CAWSGQGDQETQYF	TGTGCCTGGAGTGGGCAGGGGGACCAAGAGACCCAGTACTTC